This TCR beta chain emerged from a study of cytomegalovirus exposure and HLA in healthy donors. With regard to this clone: The antigen is undetermined.

Nominally healthy donors provided the samples, though records likely missed some immune exposures. Study-level points and caveats: Confirmation in vitro established that three CMV-associated chains were specific for CMV antigens. TCR beta chains associated with HLA were, in a later analysis, more clonally expanded than equally common others.

It was with 60 Vbeta and 13 Jbeta primers that the PCR ran. Some clones are missing from TCRdb's copy, which holds only in-frame ones; the method was immunoSEQ multiplex PCR. The sample holds about 220,000 clones, about 70% seen once. Sequenced input: PBMCs. This receptor was identified in a woman younger than 45 in good health and CMV-seronegative.

The CDR3 bases are TGCGCCAGCAGCCCCGGACAGGCACAACGCGACTATGGCTACACCTTC. Translated: CASSPGQAQRDYGYTF. The rearrangement uses TRBV10-2 and TRBJ1-2; 7 bases map to TRBD1. The CDR3 is made up of 16 amino acids. V gave up 6 bases and J gave up 3 bases; unmatched junction bases: 13. Germline loops: CDR1 WSHSY, CDR2 SAAADI.